Each of the 24 T cell receptor beta chains below was sequenced from the same sample in a study of blood T cell repertoires in COVID-19. Here immunoSEQ multiplex PCR was the method, and the copy in TCRdb shows in-frame clones only, minus some. Counted here are about 49,000 clones, 81% occurring once; the ten biggest clones make up 20% to 25%. Sequenced material: peripheral blood. The source is an elderly woman with COVID-19, enrolled during active disease.

This sequence joins TRBV6-2 or TRBV6-3 and TRBJ2-1, with TRBD2 matching 15 bases. CDR3 length: 15 residues. The germline V gene encodes CDR1 MNHEY and CDR2 SVGEGT. The trim removed 3 bases at V and 9 bases at J, leaving 3 bases unmatched. The DNA for the CDR3 is TGTGCCAGCAGTTATGAGGGACTAGCGGGAGGTGAGCAGTTCTTC. It yields the protein CASSYEGLAGGEQFF.

This clone was recorded only once. A read error may be the cause here, since a much bigger clone is one base away. This specimen includes other DNA sequences encoding the same CDR3. The chain uses TRBV27 and TRBJ1-6; D is unresolved. The V end lost 6 bases, the J end lost 6 bases, and 12 bases lay between the germline ends. The CDR3 loop spans 14 amino acids. Germline V lookup: CDR1 MNHEY, CDR2 SMNVEV (reference sequence). The chain's CDR3 is CASSRDNGNSPLHF. The CDR3 region has the DNA TGTGCCAGCAGCCGAGACAACGGTAATTCACCCCTCCACTTT.

This clone showed up just a few times. The chain employs TRBV28 and TRBJ2-3, with D perhaps matching TRBD1 (7 bases). V gave up 5 bases and J gave up 8 bases, with 14 bases separating them. CDR1 is MDHEN, CDR2 SYDVKM, per germline. The CDR3 spans 13 residues. The CDR3 DNA is TGTGCCAGCAGTCCAGGGGGGAAGGGTACGCAGTATTTT. As protein: CASSPGGKGTQYF. Using reference TRBV28 and TRBJ2-3 for the parts outside the CDR3, the full variable domain is DVKVTQSSRYLVKRTGEKVFLECVQDMDHENMFWYRQDPGLGLRLIYFSYDVKMKEKGDIPEGYSVSREKKERFSLILESASTNQTSMYLCASSPGGKGTQYFGPGTRLTVL.

The genes are TRBV6-5 and TRBJ2-1, with 8 bases fitting TRBD1. The V gene's germline CDR1 is MNHEY and CDR2 SVGAGI. V dropped 6 bases and J dropped 7; count of bases not matched to a gene: 5. This CDR3 has 13 amino acids. CDR3 region: CASRRQGWNEQFF. CDR3 in DNA: TGTGCCAGCAGACGACAGGGGTGGAATGAGCAGTTCTTC.

The gene calls are TRBV3-1 (or the pseudogene TRBV3-2) and TRBJ2-1; tentative D call: TRBD1 (5 bases). The ends were cut back, 1 base at V and 7 bases at J, with 8 bases in the middle. The CDR3 contains 13 residues. The V gene's germline CDR1 is LGHDT and CDR2 YNNKEL (reference sequence). This CDR3 reads CASSQVRGNEQFF. DNA of the CDR3: TGTGCCAGCAGCCAAGTAAGGGGAAATGAGCAGTTCTTC.

This chain joins TRBV9 and TRBJ2-2; TRBD2 matches 9 bases. CDR3 size: 16 residues. Losses at the gene ends were 3 bases for V and 1 base for J; bases not matched to a gene: 4. CDR1 and CDR2 (germline): SGDLS, YYNGEE. In DNA, the CDR3 is TGTGCCAGCAGCGAGACTAGCGGTATGAACACCGGGGAGCTGTTTTTT. Its translation: CASSETSGMNTGELFF.

This clone was detected a few times. The V and J genes are TRBV19 and TRBJ2-7, with 11 bases fitting TRBD1. Germline V gives CDR1 LNHDA, CDR2 SQIVND (reference sequence). This CDR3 has 14 amino acids. The junction had 5 bases not matched to a gene; V was cut back by 5 bases and J by 5 bases. The chain's CDR3 is CASSPDRGRDEQYF. The CDR3 DNA reads TGTGCCAGTAGTCCGGACAGGGGGCGCGACGAGCAGTACTTC.

The chain employs TRBV9 and TRBJ1-1, with a possible D match to TRBD1 (5 bases). This CDR3 is 15 amino acids long. CDR1 and CDR2 (germline): SGDLS, YYNGEE. Trimming took 4 bases from V and 0 from J, leaving 13 bases between them. The CDR3 loop reads CASSLDGGLNTEAFF. In nucleotides, the CDR3 is TGTGCCAGCAGCCTTGACGGGGGACTGAACACTGAAGCTTTCTTT.

The chain employs TRBV6-2 or TRBV6-3 and TRBJ2-1; D possibly corresponds to TRBD2 (6 bases). The germline V and J ends were trimmed by 1 base and 6 bases, with 13 bases remaining between them. Germline V lookup: CDR1 MNHEY, CDR2 SVGEGT. The CDR3 extends over 15 amino acids. CDR3 nucleotide sequence: TGTGCCAGCAGTTACTGGTCGGGAGAAAGCAATGAGCAGTTCTTC. Residues: CASSYWSGESNEQFF.

The chain combines TRBV6-2 or TRBV6-3 with TRBJ2-7; D may be TRBD1 (6 bases). Trimming stripped 6 bases from V and 4 bases from J, with 16 bases between. The CDR3 covers 14 residues. The germline CDR1 and CDR2 sequences are MNHEY and SVGEGT. The CDR3 region is CASSLTGQTYEQYF. CDR3 nucleotide sequence: TGTGCCAGCAGCTTAACGGGACAAACTTACGAGCAGTACTTC.

This clone was found a few times. J is TRBJ2-3 and V is TRBV11-2, with D maybe TRBD1 (6 bases). The CDR3 length is 12 residues. Germline lookup yields CDR1 SGHAT and CDR2 FQNNGV. Trimming shortened V by 8 bases and J by 2 bases, and 8 bases separated the two germline ends. CDR3 residues: CASRTATDTQYF. For the CDR3, the DNA is TGTGCCAGCCGGACAGCCACAGATACGCAGTATTTT.

The CDR3 region is CAISETGVRTDTQYF. The CDR3 region has the DNA TGTGCCATCAGTGAAACGGGAGTGCGCACAGATACGCAGTATTTT. The V call is TRBV10-3, the J call TRBJ2-3; TRBD2 might be the D (6 bases). The V end was cut by 3 bases, the J end by 1 base, with 11 bases between. CDR3 length equals 15 residues. Germline V gives CDR1 ENHRY, CDR2 SYGVKD.

The V call is TRBV3-1 (or the pseudogene TRBV3-2), the J call TRBJ2-1; 7 nucleotides match TRBD2. Per the germline V gene, CDR1 is LGHDT and CDR2 is YNNKEL (reference sequence). The V segment lost 3 bases and the J segment 7 bases; nucleotides outside the gene matches: 6. This CDR3 is 14 amino acids long. This CDR3 reads CASSQAAGRNEQFF. The CDR3 coding sequence is TGTGCCAGCAGCCAGGCAGCGGGGAGAAATGAGCAGTTCTTC.

Only a few counts were recorded for this clone. CDR3 DNA sequence: TGCGCCAGCAGCTTAATGCGGGATACGCAGTATTTT. This codes for CASSLMRDTQYF. The chain carries TRBV5-1 and TRBJ2-3; the D is unclear. Trimming shortened V by 2 bases and J by 6 bases, and 7 bases separated the two germline ends. CDR1 SGHRS and CDR2 YFSETQ come from the germline V gene. This CDR3 comprises 12 residues.

The chain recombines TRBV5-1 with TRBJ2-7; a weak D match, TRBD1 (5 bases). The CDR3 length is 16 residues. V dropped 4 bases and J dropped 3 bases, with 20 bases sitting between them. Germline lookup yields CDR1 SGHRS and CDR2 YFSETQ. The CDR3 coding sequence is TGCGCCAGCAGCACGGATCGCAGGGTTCAGAACTACGAGCAGTACTTC. Amino acids: CASSTDRRVQNYEQYF.

The rearrangement uses TRBV9 and TRBJ2-1; 10 bases align to TRBD2. The CDR3 runs to 16 residues. Unmatched junction bases numbered 7, after V lost 0 bases and J lost 7 bases. Germline V gives CDR1 SGDLS, CDR2 YYNGEE. CDR3 bases: TGTGCCAGCAGCGTAGGCCCTAGCGGGAGTGTAAATGAGCAGTTCTTC. Its translation is CASSVGPSGSVNEQFF.

This chain joins TRBV19 and TRBJ1-2; D is unclear. Trimming took 5 bases from V and 5 from J, leaving 6 bases between them. This CDR3 region has 11 residues. CDR1 is LNHDA and CDR2 is SQIVND in the germline V gene (reference sequence). CDR3 DNA sequence: TGTGCCAGTAGTTCCGGGTATGGCTACACCTTC. Amino acid sequence: CASSSGYGYTF. Full variable domain (missing parts from reference TRBV19 and TRBJ1-2): DGGITQSPKYLFRKEGQNVTLSCEQNLNHDAMYWYRQDPGQGLRLIYYSQIVNDFQKGDIAEGYSVSREKKESFPLTVTSAQKNPTAFYLCASSSGYGYTFGSGTRLTVV.

CDR3 sequence: CASRALAQQETQYF. Written as DNA, the CDR3 is TGTGCCAGCAGAGCACTAGCGCAACAAGAGACCCAGTACTTC. This chain connects TRBV3-1 (or the pseudogene TRBV3-2) to TRBJ2-5; TRBD2 matches 7 bases. The V gene end was trimmed by 6 bases and the J gene end by 2 bases; junction bases not matched to a gene: 6. This CDR3 comprises 14 residues. Germline CDR1 reads LGHDT; CDR2 reads YNNKEL (reference sequence).

This clone was seen a few times. This rearrangement joins TRBV24-1 to TRBJ2-5; maybe TRBD1 (6 bases). This CDR3 contains 16 residues. Germline CDR1 reads KGHDR; CDR2 reads SFDVKD. V shed 6 bases and J shed 0 bases, with 16 bases lying between them. In DNA, the CDR3 is TGTGCCACCAGTTCAGGGGAATTTATGTACCAAGAGACCCAGTACTTC. Its protein is CATSSGEFMYQETQYF.

The V call is TRBV7-3, the J call TRBJ1-1, with 11 bases identical to TRBD1. Germline CDR1 and CDR2: SGHTA and FQGTGA. V lost 5 bases and J lost 4; bases outside the gene matches: 6. This CDR3 comprises 15 residues. This chain's CDR3 is CASSGQGARVTEAFF. The CDR3 nucleotides are TGTGCCAGCAGCGGACAGGGGGCGCGGGTCACTGAAGCTTTCTTT.

J is TRBJ2-1 and V is TRBV5-1, with 11 bases identical to TRBD2. Germline assignment: CDR1 SGHRS and CDR2 YFSETQ. The CDR3 covers 16 residues. V shed 4 bases and J 7 bases; nucleotides not matched to a gene: 10. CDR3 bases: TGCGCCAGCAGCCTGGAAACTAGCGGGAGAAGTAATGAGCAGTTCTTC. Protein product: CASSLETSGRSNEQFF.

The chain joins TRBV6-6 to TRBJ2-6, with TRBD2 as a possible D gene (6 bases). This CDR3 has 13 amino acids. The V end lost 11 bases, the J end lost 4 bases, and 12 bases lay between the germline ends. In germline, CDR1 is MNHNY, CDR2 SVGAGI (reference sequence). CDR3 in amino acids: CAAYREGANVLTF. The CDR3 DNA reads as TGTGCCGCGTACCGGGAGGGGGCCAACGTCCTGACTTTC.

The chain carries TRBV15 and TRBJ2-3; D gene unclear. Germline V lookup: CDR1 LNHNV, CDR2 YYDKDF (reference sequence). Between the trimmed V and J ends, which lost 0 bases and 0 bases, there was a span of 10 bases. The CDR3 has 16 amino acids. The CDR3 bases are TGTGCCACCAGCAGAGATACTCTGGTGAGCACAGATACGCAGTATTTT. Amino acids: CATSRDTLVSTDTQYF.

V gene TRBV6-5 combines with J gene TRBJ2-7, with TRBD2 as a possible D gene (6 bases). V lost 2 bases and J 5 bases, leaving 13 bases between the germline ends. The CDR3 contains 14 residues. Germline V gene lookup returns CDR1 MNHEY and CDR2 SVGAGI. CDR3 in DNA: TGTGCCAGCAGTTACCAACTAGCTATCGACGAGCAGTACTTC. It specifies CASSYQLAIDEQYF.